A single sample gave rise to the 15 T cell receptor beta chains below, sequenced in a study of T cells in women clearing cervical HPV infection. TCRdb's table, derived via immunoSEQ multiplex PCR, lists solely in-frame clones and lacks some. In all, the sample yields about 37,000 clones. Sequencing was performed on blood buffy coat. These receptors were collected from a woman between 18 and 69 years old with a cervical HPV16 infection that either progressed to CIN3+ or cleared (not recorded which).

CDR3 protein: CASAQGARADTQYF. The sequenced part of the CDR3 DNA is TGTGCCAGCGCACAGGGGGCGCGGGCAGATACG. The chain uses TRBV7-3 and TRBJ2-3; TRBD1 aligns across 9 bases. The CDR3 extends 3 residues past the end of the read, so its final part is completed from the germline J gene. This CDR3 is 14 amino acids long. V dropped 8 bases and J dropped 4; count of bases not matched to a gene: 7. CDR1 is SGHTA, CDR2 FQGTGA, per germline.

The part of the CDR3 DNA that was read is TGCAGTGCTGTGGGTCTCGGGACAGCATTTAATGAG. Its protein product is CSAVGLGTAFNE. The complete CDR3 sequence is CSAVGLGTAFNEQFF. The genes are TRBV20-1 and TRBJ2-1; 7 bases fit TRBD1. From the germline J gene comes the end of the CDR3, since the read stops 3 residues before it. Per germline, CDR1 DFQATT and CDR2 SNEGSKA (reference sequence). The CDR3 extends over 15 amino acids. The V segment lost 5 bases and the J segment 7 bases; nucleotides outside the gene matches: 14.

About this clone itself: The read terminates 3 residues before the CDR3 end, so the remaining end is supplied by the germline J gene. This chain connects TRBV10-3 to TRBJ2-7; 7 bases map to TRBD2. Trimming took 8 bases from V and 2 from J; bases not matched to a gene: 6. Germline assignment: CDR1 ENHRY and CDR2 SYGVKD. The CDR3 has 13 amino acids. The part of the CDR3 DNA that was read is TGTGCCATCTCACCGGGGACTACCTACGAG. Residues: CAISPGTTYE. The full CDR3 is CAISPGTTYEQYF.

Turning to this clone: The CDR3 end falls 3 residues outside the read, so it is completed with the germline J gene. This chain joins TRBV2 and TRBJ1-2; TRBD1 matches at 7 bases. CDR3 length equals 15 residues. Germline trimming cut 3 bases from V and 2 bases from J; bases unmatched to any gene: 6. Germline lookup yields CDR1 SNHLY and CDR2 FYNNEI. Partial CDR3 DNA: TGTGCCAGCAGTGAGGTCGACAGGGCAAACTATGGC. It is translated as CASSEVDRANYG. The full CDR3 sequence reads CASSEVDRANYGYTF.

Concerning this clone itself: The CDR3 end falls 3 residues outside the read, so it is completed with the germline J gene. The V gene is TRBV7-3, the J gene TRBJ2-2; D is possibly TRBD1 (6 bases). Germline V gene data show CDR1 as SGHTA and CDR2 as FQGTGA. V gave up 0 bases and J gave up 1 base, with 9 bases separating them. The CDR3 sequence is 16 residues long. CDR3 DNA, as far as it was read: TGTGCCAGCAGCTTAACGGGGGCGGGGAACACCGGGGAG. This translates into CASSLTGAGNTGE. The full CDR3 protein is CASSLTGAGNTGELFF.

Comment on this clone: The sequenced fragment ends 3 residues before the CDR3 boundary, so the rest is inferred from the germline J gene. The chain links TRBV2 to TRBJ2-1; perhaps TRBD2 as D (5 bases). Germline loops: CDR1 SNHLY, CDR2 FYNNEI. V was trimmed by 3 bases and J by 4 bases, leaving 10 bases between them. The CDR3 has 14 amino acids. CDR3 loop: CASSDGRLYNEQFF. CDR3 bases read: TGTGCCAGCAGTGACGGTCGACTATACAATGAG.

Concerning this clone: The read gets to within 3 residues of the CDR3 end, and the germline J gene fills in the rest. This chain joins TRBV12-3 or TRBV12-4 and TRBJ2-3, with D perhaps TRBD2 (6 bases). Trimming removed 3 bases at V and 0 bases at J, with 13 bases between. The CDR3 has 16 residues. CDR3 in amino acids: CASSFDQSGSTDTQYF. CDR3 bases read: TGTGCCAGCAGTTTTGATCAGAGCGGGAGCACAGATACG.

CDR3 residues: CASRPTGPGANVLTF. CDR3 DNA, as far as it was read: TGTGCCAGCAGACCTACAGGGCCTGGGGCCAACGTC. The chain carries TRBV12-3 or TRBV12-4 and TRBJ2-6, with a possible D match to TRBD1 (6 bases). The read ends 3 residues shy of where the CDR3 ends; the end is completed using the germline J gene. Trimming took off 6 bases at V and 2 bases at J, with 11 bases between the two ends. CDR3 length: 15 amino acids.

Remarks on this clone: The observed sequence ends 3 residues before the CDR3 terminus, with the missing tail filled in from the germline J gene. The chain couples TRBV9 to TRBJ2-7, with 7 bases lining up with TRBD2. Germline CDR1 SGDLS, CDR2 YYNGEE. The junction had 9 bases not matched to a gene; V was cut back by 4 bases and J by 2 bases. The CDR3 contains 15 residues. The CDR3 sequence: CASSLSVGGAYEQYF. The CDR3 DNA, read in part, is TGTGCCAGCAGCCTTAGTGTGGGGGGGGCCTACGAG.

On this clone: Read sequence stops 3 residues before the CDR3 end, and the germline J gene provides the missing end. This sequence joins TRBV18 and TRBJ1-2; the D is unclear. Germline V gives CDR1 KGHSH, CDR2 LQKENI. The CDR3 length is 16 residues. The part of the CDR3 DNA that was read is TGTGCCAGCTCACCACCGACTAGCGGGAGTCGTAATGAC. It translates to CASSPPTSGSRND. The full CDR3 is CASSPPTSGSRNDYTF.

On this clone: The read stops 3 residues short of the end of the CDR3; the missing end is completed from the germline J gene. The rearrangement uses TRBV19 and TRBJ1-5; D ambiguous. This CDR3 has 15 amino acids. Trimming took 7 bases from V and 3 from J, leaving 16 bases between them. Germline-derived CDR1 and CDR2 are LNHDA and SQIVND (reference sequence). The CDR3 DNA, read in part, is TGTGCCAGTACCCGAAGAGGGCGAAACAATCAGCCC. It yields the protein CASTRRGRNNQP. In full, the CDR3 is CASTRRGRNNQPQHF.

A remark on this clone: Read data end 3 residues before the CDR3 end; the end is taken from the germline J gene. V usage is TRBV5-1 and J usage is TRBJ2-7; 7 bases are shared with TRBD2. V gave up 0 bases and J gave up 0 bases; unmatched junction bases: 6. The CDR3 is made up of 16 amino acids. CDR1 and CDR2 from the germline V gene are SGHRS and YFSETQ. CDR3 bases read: TGCGCCAGCAGCTTGGGCGGGAGTTCCGTCTCCTACGAG. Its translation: CASSLGGSSVSYE. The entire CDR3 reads CASSLGGSSVSYEQYF.

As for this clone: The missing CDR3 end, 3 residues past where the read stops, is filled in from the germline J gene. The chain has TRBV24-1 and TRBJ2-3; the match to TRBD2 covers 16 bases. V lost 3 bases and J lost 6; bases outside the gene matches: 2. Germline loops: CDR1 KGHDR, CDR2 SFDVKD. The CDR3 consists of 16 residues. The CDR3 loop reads CATSDPGLAGGDTQYF. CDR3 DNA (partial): TGTGCCACCAGTGATCCGGGACTAGCGGGAGGGGATACG.

The part of the CDR3 DNA that was read is TGTGCCAGCAGTTACGGTCCGGGACTAGGAATCCGCGAG. Translation gives CASSYGPGLGIRE. The CDR3 as a whole reads CASSYGPGLGIREQYF. The chain couples TRBV6-2 or TRBV6-3 to TRBJ2-7; 8 positions agree with TRBD2. The read halts 3 residues ahead of the CDR3 end, with the missing end drawn from the germline J gene. This CDR3 comprises 16 residues. V lost 2 bases, J lost 6 bases, and 12 bases stayed unmatched. Germline CDR1 is MNHEY and CDR2 is SVGEGT.

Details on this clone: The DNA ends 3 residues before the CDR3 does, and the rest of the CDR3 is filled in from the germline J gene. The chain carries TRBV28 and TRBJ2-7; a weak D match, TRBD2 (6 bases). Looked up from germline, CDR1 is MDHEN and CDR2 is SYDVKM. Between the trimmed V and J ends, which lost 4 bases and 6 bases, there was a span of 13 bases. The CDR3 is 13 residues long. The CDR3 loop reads CASSWGTPGEQYF. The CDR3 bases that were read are TGTGCCAGCAGTTGGGGGACTCCGGGCGAG.